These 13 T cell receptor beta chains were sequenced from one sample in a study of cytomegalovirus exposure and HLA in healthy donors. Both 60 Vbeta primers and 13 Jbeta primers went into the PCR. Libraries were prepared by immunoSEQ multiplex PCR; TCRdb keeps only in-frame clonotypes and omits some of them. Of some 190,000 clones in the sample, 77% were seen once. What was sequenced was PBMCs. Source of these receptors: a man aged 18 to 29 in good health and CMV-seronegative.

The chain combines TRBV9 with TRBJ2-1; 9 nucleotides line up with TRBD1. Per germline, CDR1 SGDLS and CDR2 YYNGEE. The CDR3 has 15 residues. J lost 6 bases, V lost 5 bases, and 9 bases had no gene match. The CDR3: CASREMGQGPNEQFF. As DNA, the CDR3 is TGTGCCAGCAGGGAGATGGGACAGGGTCCCAATGAGCAGTTCTTC.

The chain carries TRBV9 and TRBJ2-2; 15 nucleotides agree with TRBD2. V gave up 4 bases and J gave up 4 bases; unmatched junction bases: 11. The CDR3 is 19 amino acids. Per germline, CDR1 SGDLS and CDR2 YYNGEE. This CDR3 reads CASSPRTSGRGRGTGELFF. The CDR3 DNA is TGTGCCAGCAGCCCCCGGACTAGCGGGAGGGGACGCGGCACCGGGGAGCTGTTTTTT.

For the CDR3, the DNA is TGTGCCAGCAGGACACCCCAAGAGACCCAGTACTTC. Its translation is CASRTPQETQYF. This rearrangement joins TRBV2 to TRBJ2-5; D remains unclear. This CDR3 is 12 amino acids long. V was shortened by 6 bases and J by 1 base, with 6 bases between the two germline ends. Germline CDR1 is SNHLY and CDR2 is FYNNEI.

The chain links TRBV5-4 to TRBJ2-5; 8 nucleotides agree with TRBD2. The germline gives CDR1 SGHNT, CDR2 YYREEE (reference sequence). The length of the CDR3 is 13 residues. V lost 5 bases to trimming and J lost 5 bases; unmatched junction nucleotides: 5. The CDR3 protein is CASSSREVETQYF. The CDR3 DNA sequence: TGTGCCAGCAGTTCGCGGGAGGTGGAGACCCAGTACTTC.

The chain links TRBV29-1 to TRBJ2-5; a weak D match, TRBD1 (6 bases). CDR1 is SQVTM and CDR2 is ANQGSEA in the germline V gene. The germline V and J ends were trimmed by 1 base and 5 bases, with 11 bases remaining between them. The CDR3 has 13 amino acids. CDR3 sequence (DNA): TGCAGCGTTGAAGGACAGGCGAAGGAGACCCAGTACTTC. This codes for CSVEGQAKETQYF.

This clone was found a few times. This CDR3 is CASSQVSGEGIGDTQYF. DNA of the CDR3: TGTGCCAGCAGCCAAGTCAGTGGTGAGGGAATAGGGGATACGCAGTATTTT. The chain is built from TRBV4-2 and TRBJ2-3; D possibly corresponds to TRBD2 (5 bases). This CDR3 spans 17 amino acids. V lost 1 base and J lost 6, with 20 bases in between. CDR1 and CDR2 (germline): LGHNA, YNFKEQ.

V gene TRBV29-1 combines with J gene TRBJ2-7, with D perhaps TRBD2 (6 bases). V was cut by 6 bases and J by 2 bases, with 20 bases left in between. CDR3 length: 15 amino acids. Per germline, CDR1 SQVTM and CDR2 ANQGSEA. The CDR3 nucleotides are TGCAGCGTGAGGAGGGAGAACCCCTTTCCCTACGAGCAGTACTTC. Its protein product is CSVRRENPFPYEQYF.

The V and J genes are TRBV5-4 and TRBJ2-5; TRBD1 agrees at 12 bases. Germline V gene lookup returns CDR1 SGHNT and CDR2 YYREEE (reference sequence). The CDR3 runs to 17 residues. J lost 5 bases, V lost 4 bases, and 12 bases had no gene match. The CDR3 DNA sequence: TGTGCCAGCAGCGCGGTCGTGGGACAGGGGGCGTTGGAGACCCAGTACTTC. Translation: CASSAVVGQGALETQYF.

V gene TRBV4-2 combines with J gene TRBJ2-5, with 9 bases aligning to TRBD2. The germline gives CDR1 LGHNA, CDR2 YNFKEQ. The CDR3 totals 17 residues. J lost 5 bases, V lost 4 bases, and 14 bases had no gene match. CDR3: CASSPQEGGRGGETQYF. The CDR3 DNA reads TGTGCCAGCAGCCCCCAGGAGGGCGGGAGGGGGGGGGAGACCCAGTACTTC.

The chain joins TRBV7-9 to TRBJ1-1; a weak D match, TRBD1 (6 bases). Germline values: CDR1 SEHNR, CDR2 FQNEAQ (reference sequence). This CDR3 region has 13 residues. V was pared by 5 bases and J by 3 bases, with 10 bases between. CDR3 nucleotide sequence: TGTGCCAGCAGCCGGGACAAATACACTGAAGCTTTCTTT. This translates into CASSRDKYTEAFF.

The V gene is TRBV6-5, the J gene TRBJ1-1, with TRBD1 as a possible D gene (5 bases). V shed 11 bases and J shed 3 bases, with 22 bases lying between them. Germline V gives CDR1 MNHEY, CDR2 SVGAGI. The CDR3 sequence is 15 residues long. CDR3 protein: CASHPGGSGYTEAFF. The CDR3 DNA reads TGTGCCTCTCACCCCGGGGGGTCCGGGTACACTGAAGCTTTCTTT.

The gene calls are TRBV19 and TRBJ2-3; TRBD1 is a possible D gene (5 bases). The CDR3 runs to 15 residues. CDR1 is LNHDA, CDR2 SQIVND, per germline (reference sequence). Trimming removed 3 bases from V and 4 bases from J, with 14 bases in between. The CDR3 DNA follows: TGTGCCAGTAGTATTTCGGACATTTCCCCAGATACGCAGTATTTT. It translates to CASSISDISPDTQYF. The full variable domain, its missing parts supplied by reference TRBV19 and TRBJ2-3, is DGGITQSPKYLFRKEGQNVTLSCEQNLNHDAMYWYRQDPGQGLRLIYYSQIVNDFQKGDIAEGYSVSREKKESFPLTVTSAQKNPTAFYLCASSISDISPDTQYFGPGTRLTVL.

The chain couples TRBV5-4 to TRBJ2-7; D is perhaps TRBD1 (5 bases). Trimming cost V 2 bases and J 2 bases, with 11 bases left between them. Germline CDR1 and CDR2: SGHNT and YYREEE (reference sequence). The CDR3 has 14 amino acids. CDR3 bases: TGTGCCAGCAGCTTACGGACACCTCCCTACGAGCAGTACTTC. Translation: CASSLRTPPYEQYF. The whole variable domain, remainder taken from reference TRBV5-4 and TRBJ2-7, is ETGVTQSPTHLIKTRGQQVTLRCSSQSGHNTVSWYQQALGQGPQFIFQYYREEENGRGNFPPRFSGLQFPNYSSELNVNALELDDSALYLCASSLRTPPYEQYFGPGTRLTVT.